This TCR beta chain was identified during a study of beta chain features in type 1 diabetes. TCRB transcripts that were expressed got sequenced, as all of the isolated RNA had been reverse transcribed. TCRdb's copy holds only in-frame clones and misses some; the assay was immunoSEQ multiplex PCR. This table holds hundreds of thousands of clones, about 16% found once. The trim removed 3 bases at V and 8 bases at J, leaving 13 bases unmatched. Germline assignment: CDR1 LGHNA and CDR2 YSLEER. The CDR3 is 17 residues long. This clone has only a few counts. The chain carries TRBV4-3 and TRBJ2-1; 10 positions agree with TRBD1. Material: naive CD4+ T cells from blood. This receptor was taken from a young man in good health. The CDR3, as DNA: TGCGCCAGCAGCCATCAAAACCGGGACAGGGGAGACCATGAGCAGTTCTTC. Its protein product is CASSHQNRDRGDHEQFF.